A selection of T cell receptor beta chains follows, all from one sample in a study of OX40 agonist ivuxolimab in advanced cancers. The table came from immunoSEQ multiplex PCR; TCRdb's copy has only in-frame clones and leaves some out. This sample carries about 93,000 clones, 94% of them seen once, and the ten largest clones take 2% to 3%. The material was CD4+ or CD8+ T cells sorted from blood, obtained in a trial of the OX40 agonist ivuxolimab. All receptors derive from an adult with an advanced solid tumor such as melanoma, head and neck, liver or kidney cancer. CDR3s include the opening cysteine and the closing phenylalanine or tryptophan. A D gene is named only where the DNA matches it firmly. Expanded clones are given a class, and other clones once, few, many or no size at all.

v_call	d_call	clone_size	j_call	cdr3_nt	cdr3_aa
TRBV7-6	TRBD1	.	TRBJ1-6	TGTGCCAGCAGCCCGGAGGACAGGTCGAATTCACCCCTCCACTTT	CASSPEDRSNSPLHF
TRBV27	.	.	TRBJ1-2	TGTGCCAGCAAGCCGGGGGGAAACTATGGCTACACCTTC	CASKPGGNYGYTF
TRBV27	TRBD2	.	TRBJ2-1	TGTGCCAGCAGTTTATTTAGCGGGGGGGCCGATGAGCAGTTCTTC	CASSLFSGGADEQFF
TRBV2	.	.	TRBJ1-1	TGTGCCAGCAGTGGGGAGGGGCCGAACACTGAAGCTTTCTTT	CASSGEGPNTEAFF
TRBV19	.	.	TRBJ1-5	TGTGCCAGTAGTGAAACACTAAATCAGCCCCAGCATTTT	CASSETLNQPQHF
TRBV5-1	TRBD1	.	TRBJ2-7	TGCGCCAGCAGCTTGGGAGGACAGGGGTACGAGCAGTACTTC	CASSLGGQGYEQYF
TRBV27	TRBD2	once	TRBJ2-5	TGTGCCAGCAGTCCCATGGCGGGGGAGGAGACCCAGTACTTC	CASSPMAGEETQYF
TRBV5-6	.	.	TRBJ1-1	TGTGCCAGCAATTGGGGACTGAACACTGAAGCTTTCTTT	CASNWGLNTEAFF
TRBV28	.	.	TRBJ1-2	TGTGCCAGCAGTTCCGATAACCAGGTTACCTATGGCTACACCTTC	CASSSDNQVTYGYTF
TRBV27	TRBD2	.	TRBJ2-5	TGTGCCAGCAGTTCAGGGGGACTAGCCCAAGAGACCCAGTACTTC	CASSSGGLAQETQYF
TRBV27	.	.	TRBJ2-7	TGTGCCAGCAGTACCCGGGACGAGGCCGAGCAGTACTTC	CASSTRDEAEQYF
TRBV5-6	TRBD1	once	TRBJ1-2	TGTGCCAGCAGCTTGTCTTGGGAGGGGGCGGATGGCTACACCTTC	CASSLSWEGADGYTF
TRBV2	TRBD1	once	TRBJ1-5	TGTGCCAGCAGGCCCGGGACAGGGAAAGGACAGCCCCAGCATTTT	CASRPGTGKGQPQHF
TRBV5-6	TRBD1	once	TRBJ1-2	TGTGCCAGCAGCTTGTTGAGCCGGGACAGCGAAACGTTTTATGGCTACACCTTC	CASSLLSRDSETFYGYTF
TRBV14	TRBD2	.	TRBJ2-7	TGTGCCAGCAGGGGACCCGGGAGCGGGAGCTCCTACGAGCAGTACTTC	CASRGPGSGSSYEQYF
TRBV15	.	once	TRBJ1-5	TGTGCCACCAGCAGAGAAGATCAGCCCCAGCATTTT	CATSREDQPQHF
TRBV18	.	.	TRBJ2-1	TGTGCCAGCTCTCCGGACGCCCGGACTAACAATGAGCAGTTCTTC	CASSPDARTNNEQFF
TRBV10-3	.	.	TRBJ1-2	TGTGCCATCAGTGAGTCGGACGGGAACTATGGCTACACCTTC	CAISESDGNYGYTF
TRBV19	.	.	TRBJ1-1	TGTGCCAGTAGTATAGCATCCGGGCGGGGCACTGAAGCTTTCTTT	CASSIASGRGTEAFF
TRBV4-1	.	.	TRBJ2-1	TGCGCCAGCAGCCAGGATTCCTACAATGAGCAGTTCTTC	CASSQDSYNEQFF
TRBV7-8	.	.	TRBJ2-5	TGTGCCAGCAGCTTAACGTGGGAGACCCAGTACTTC	CASSLTWETQYF
TRBV5-4	TRBD2	.	TRBJ2-2	TGTGCCAGCAGCTCAGTACCCGGCGGCCTAGCGGGGGGGAGGACCGGGGAGCTGTTTTTT	CASSSVPGGLAGGRTGELFF
TRBV20-1	.	.	TRBJ1-1	TGCAGTGCTAGAGCGGACAGCGCCTTT	CSARADSAF
TRBV27	.	.	TRBJ2-1	TGTGCCAGCAGTTTAAGAACAGGAGCTACAGGTGAGCAGTTCTTC	CASSLRTGATGEQFF
TRBV6-5	.	.	TRBJ2-3	TGTGCCAGCAGTTACTCGGGGCAGAGCACAGATACGCAGTATTTT	CASSYSGQSTDTQYF
TRBV5-1	TRBD2	.	TRBJ2-3	TGCGCCAGCAGCTTAAGAGCTAGCGGGGGATCCACAGATACGCAGTATTTT	CASSLRASGGSTDTQYF
TRBV19	TRBD2	.	TRBJ2-1	TGTGCCAGTAGAGAAAGCGGGACGGGTGAGCAGTTCTTC	CASRESGTGEQFF
TRBV27	TRBD1	.	TRBJ2-7	TGTGCCAGCAGTCCTGGACAGGGGGGCTACGAGCAGTACTTC	CASSPGQGGYEQYF
TRBV27	.	.	TRBJ1-5	TGTGCCAGCAGTTTAAGGCAGCCCCATAGCAATCAGCCCCAGCATTTT	CASSLRQPHSNQPQHF
TRBV27	.	.	TRBJ1-1	TGTGCCAGCAGTACCTCGCCTGGTCACACTGAAGCTTTCTTT	CASSTSPGHTEAFF
TRBV27	.	.	TRBJ2-2	TGTGCCAGCAGTTTATTGGGGACCGGGGAGCTGTTTTTT	CASSLLGTGELFF
TRBV4-1	TRBD2	.	TRBJ2-1	TGCGCCAGCAGCCAAGGCGTCATGACTAGCGGGCCGGTAAATGAGCAGTTCTTC	CASSQGVMTSGPVNEQFF
TRBV2	TRBD2	.	TRBJ2-1	TGTGCCAGCAGTGCGCCGACTAGCGGGAGTAAAAATGAGCAGTTCTTC	CASSAPTSGSKNEQFF
TRBV6-1	.	.	TRBJ1-1	TGTGCCAGCCCTACAAATTCAGGGTTCGCTGAAGCTTTCTTT	CASPTNSGFAEAFF
TRBV4-1	.	.	TRBJ2-5	TGCGCCAGCAGCCAAGTCGGGGGGCTCGGGACCGGCCCCCAAGAGACCCAGTACTTC	CASSQVGGLGTGPQETQYF
TRBV13	.	.	TRBJ2-5	TGTGCCAGCAGCTTAGGGCCCAATAGATTCGGGGAGACCCAGTACTTC	CASSLGPNRFGETQYF
TRBV2	.	.	TRBJ2-7	TGTGCCAGCAGTGAGGAGGGGGCGACTAACTACGAGCAGTACTTC	CASSEEGATNYEQYF
TRBV13	TRBD1	.	TRBJ2-7	TGTGCCAGCAGCCTTGGGACAGGGGGCATCTACGAGCAGTACTTC	CASSLGTGGIYEQYF
TRBV27	.	.	TRBJ1-2	TGTGCCAGCCGGGGGCTTGGATATGGCTACACCTTC	CASRGLGYGYTF
TRBV11-2	.	.	TRBJ1-1	TGTGCCAGCAGCTTCTCTGCCCGCGGGGCTGAAGCTTTCTTT	CASSFSARGAEAFF
TRBV9	.	.	TRBJ2-2	TGTGCCAGCAGCGTAGGAGGAACCGGGGAGCTGTTTTTT	CASSVGGTGELFF
TRBV15	.	once	TRBJ1-5	TGTGCCACCAGCAGTTCAACGGCAGGGGTGGGCAATCAGCCCCAGCATTTT	CATSSSTAGVGNQPQHF
TRBV13	.	.	TRBJ2-2	TGTGCCAGCAGCTCCGGACAGTACGGCACCGGGGAGCTGTTTTTT	CASSSGQYGTGELFF
TRBV30	TRBD1	.	TRBJ1-1	TGTGCCTGGGATGACAGGGGCGCTCGGAACACTGAAGCTTTCTTT	CAWDDRGARNTEAFF
TRBV14	TRBD2	.	TRBJ2-7	TGTGCCAGCTCCCTAGCGGGCGGCACCTACGAGCAGTACTTC	CASSLAGGTYEQYF
TRBV5-1	.	.	TRBJ2-7	TGCGCCAGCAGCTTAATCCCCTACGAGCAGTACTTC	CASSLIPYEQYF
TRBV28	.	.	TRBJ2-1	TGTGCCAGCAGCTTGGGGGGTGAGCAGTTCTTC	CASSLGGEQFF
TRBV28	.	.	TRBJ1-5	TGTGCCAGCAGTTTAGTGAGGAGACACATATATCAGCCCCAGCATTTT	CASSLVRRHIYQPQHF
TRBV4-3	TRBD2	.	TRBJ2-3	TGCGCCAGCAGCCAAGATTCCACGGTAGCGGGGAACACAGATACGCAGTATTTT	CASSQDSTVAGNTDTQYF
TRBV27	.	.	TRBJ2-2	TGTGCCAGCAGTTTCAACGGTGAGAACACCGGGGAGCTGTTTTTT	CASSFNGENTGELFF
TRBV5-1	.	.	TRBJ2-5	TGCGCCAGCAGCTCGCGCACAGGGTTTCAAGAGACCCAGTACTTC	CASSSRTGFQETQYF
TRBV2	.	.	TRBJ2-1	TGTGCCAGCAGTGTTACGCGAAATGAGCAGTTCTTC	CASSVTRNEQFF
TRBV29-1	.	.	TRBJ2-3	TGCAGCGCCGTAAGAGATACGCAGTATTTT	CSAVRDTQYF
TRBV13	.	.	TRBJ1-1	TGTGCCAGCAGCTCAGGGAGGGGGACTGGGAAGGCTGAAGCTTTCTTT	CASSSGRGTGKAEAFF
TRBV29-1	.	.	TRBJ1-2	TGCAGCGTTGACAGGGTTATTCGAGGCTACACCTTC	CSVDRVIRGYTF
TRBV7-9	.	.	TRBJ2-2	TGTGCCAGCCAAGACTCAGGGGCAGGGTCCGGGGAGCTGTTTTTT	CASQDSGAGSGELFF
TRBV27	.	.	TRBJ2-5	TGTGCCAGCAGTTTTATAGGCGCACAAGAGACCCAGTACTTC	CASSFIGAQETQYF
TRBV27	.	.	TRBJ2-7	TGTGCCAGCAGTCGATCTGAGAGCACGACCTACGAGCAGTACTTC	CASSRSESTTYEQYF
TRBV6-6	.	.	TRBJ2-7	TGTGCCAGCAGTTACGGGAGCGAGCAGTACTTC	CASSYGSEQYF
TRBV5-1	.	.	TRBJ1-5	TGCGCCAGCAGCTTGGGATGGGGTGGCAATCAGCCCCAGCATTTT	CASSLGWGGNQPQHF